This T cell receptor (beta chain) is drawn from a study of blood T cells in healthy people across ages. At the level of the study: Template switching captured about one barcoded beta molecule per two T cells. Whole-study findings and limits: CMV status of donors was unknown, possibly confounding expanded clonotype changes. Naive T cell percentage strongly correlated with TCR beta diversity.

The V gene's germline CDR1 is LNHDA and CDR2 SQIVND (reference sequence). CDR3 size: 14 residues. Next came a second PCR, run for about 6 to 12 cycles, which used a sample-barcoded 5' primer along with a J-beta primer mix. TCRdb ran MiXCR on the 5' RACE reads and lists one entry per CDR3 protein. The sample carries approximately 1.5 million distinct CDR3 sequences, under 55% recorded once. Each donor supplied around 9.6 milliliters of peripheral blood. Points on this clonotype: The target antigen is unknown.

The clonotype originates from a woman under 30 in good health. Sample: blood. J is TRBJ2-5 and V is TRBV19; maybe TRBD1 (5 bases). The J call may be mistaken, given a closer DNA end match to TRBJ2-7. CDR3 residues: CASTQSGLTDEQYF. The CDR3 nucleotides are TGTGCCAGTACCCAATCCGGGCTGACAGACGAGCAGTACTTC.